Listed below are T cell receptor beta chains from one sample, sequenced in a study of cytomegalovirus exposure and HLA in healthy donors. Clones were read by immunoSEQ multiplex PCR, and TCRdb kept only the in-frame ones, dropping some. The sample has about 130,000 clones, under 85% seen once. The sequenced sample consisted of PBMCs. The source is a boy aged 10-17 years in good health and CMV-seronegative. The CDR3 runs from the conserved cysteine through the conserved F or W. A D gene is named only where the DNA matches it firmly. Clone size is shown for a subset of rows, as once, few, many or a class of expanded clone.

v_gene	j_gene	d_gene	abundance	CDR3nt	CDR3aa
TRBV6-5	TRBJ2-5	-	-	TGTGCCAGCAGTTACTCTAGCGGTGGGGTAAGAGAGACCCAGTACTTC	CASSYSSGGVRETQYF
TRBV5-1	TRBJ1-2	-	-	TGCGCCAGCAGCTTGGAACAGGTCTATGGCTACACCTTC	CASSLEQVYGYTF
TRBV20-1	TRBJ2-7	-	-	TGCAGTGCTAACAGGGCCTACGAGCAGTACTTC	CSANRAYEQYF
TRBV5-1	TRBJ1-1	-	-	TGCGCCACCAAGGGGGAAGGACTGCTGAACACTGAAGCTTTCTTT	CATKGEGLLNTEAFF
TRBV29-1	TRBJ2-1	-	-	TGCAGCGGAGCCCACAATGAGCAGTTCTTC	CSGAHNEQFF
TRBV4-2	TRBJ2-1	TRBD2	few	TGTGCCAGCAGCCAAGGTCCTAGCGGGCTCAATGAGCAGTTCTTC	CASSQGPSGLNEQFF
TRBV27	TRBJ1-3	TRBD1	-	TGTGCCAGCAGACCGGGACAGGGGGCGCCTGGAAACACCATATATTTT	CASRPGQGAPGNTIYF
TRBV30	TRBJ1-5	-	-	TGTGCCTGGAGTAAACAGAGCAATCAGCCCCAGCATTTT	CAWSKQSNQPQHF
TRBV7-2	TRBJ1-1	TRBD1	-	TGTGCCAGCAGCCCACGGACAGGGGGGAACACTGAAGCTTTCTTT	CASSPRTGGNTEAFF
TRBV19	TRBJ1-1	TRBD1	-	TGTGCCAGTAGTATAGCCCCCCTGACAGGGATCAACACTGAAGCTTTCTTT	CASSIAPLTGINTEAFF
TRBV5-1	TRBJ1-2	TRBD1	-	TGCGCCAGCAGCTTGCCGGGACAGGGAAGCTATGGCTACACCTTC	CASSLPGQGSYGYTF
TRBV6-7	TRBJ2-5	TRBD2	-	TGTGCCAGCAGTTACTCTGGGGGACTAGCGGGCCAAGAGACCCAGTACTTC	CASSYSGGLAGQETQYF
TRBV30	TRBJ2-5	-	-	TGTGCCTGGAGTGTTAAACAGGCCCAAGAGACCCAGTACTTC	CAWSVKQAQETQYF
TRBV7-9	TRBJ1-2	-	-	TGTGCCAGCAGCTTAGAAGGGGTAGGGGATAACTATGGCTACACCTTC	CASSLEGVGDNYGYTF
TRBV7-2	TRBJ2-1	TRBD2	-	TGTGCCAGCAGCTCACCTCCCCTAGCGGGGGGGCGGAATGAGCAGTTCTTC	CASSSPPLAGGRNEQFF
TRBV4-2	TRBJ2-6	-	few	TGTGCCAGCAGCCAAGGGGAGGGGGAAGGGGCCAACGTCCTGACTTTC	CASSQGEGEGANVLTF
TRBV19	TRBJ2-1	TRBD2	-	TGTGCCAGTAGTTTTCGCGGGAGAGACGAGCAGTTCTTC	CASSFRGRDEQFF
TRBV18	TRBJ2-1	TRBD2	once	TGTGCCAGCTCACCTGGACTAGCGGGGTCCTACAATGAGCAGTTCTTC	CASSPGLAGSYNEQFF
TRBV25-1	TRBJ2-5	-	-	TGTGCCAGCAGTCTTCTCGAGACCCAGTACTTC	CASSLLETQYF
TRBV5-1	TRBJ2-2	-	-	TGCGCCAGCAGCTTGGCCGGTGCAAACACCGGGGAGCTGTTTTTT	CASSLAGANTGELFF
TRBV7-2	TRBJ2-5	TRBD2	-	TGTGCCAGCAGCTCGGGACTAGCGGAGACCCAGTACTTC	CASSSGLAETQYF
TRBV19	TRBJ1-3	-	-	TGTGCCAGTAGTATCGTACAGATGTACTCTGGAAACACCATATATTTT	CASSIVQMYSGNTIYF
TRBV7-9	TRBJ2-1	-	-	TGTGCCAGCAGCTTGGAGTATGAGCAGTTCTTC	CASSLEYEQFF
TRBV10-2	TRBJ2-1	TRBD2	-	TGCGCCAGCAATTCGACTAGCGAGTACAATGAGCAGTTCTTC	CASNSTSEYNEQFF
TRBV5-1	TRBJ1-4	-	once	TGCGCCAGCAGCTTGGGACAGTCTGAAAAACTGTTTTTT	CASSLGQSEKLFF